This TCR beta chain was found in a study of vaccination and CD4 T cells after COVID-19. Scientists ran DNA taken from cultured CD4+ T cells through the Oncomine TCR Beta short-read assay for sequencing. One entry per CDR3 protein results from TCRdb running MiXCR on the PCR reads. This sample has roughly 13,000 distinct CDR3 sequences, with about 56% found just once. Remarks on this clonotype: Its antigen is unidentified.

Specified treatment: 10-day PBMC culture with coronavirus spike peptide pools or control peptides (ViraFEST assay). The germline V gene has CDR1 SEHNR and CDR2 FQNEAQ (reference sequence). V was pared by 5 bases and J by 6 bases, with 12 bases between. The CDR3 has 13 residues. The specimen sequenced was CD4+ T cells from blood, cultured in vitro. The sequence came from a human donor who had recovered from COVID-19. V gene TRBV7-9 combines with J gene TRBJ2-3; the D gene is possibly TRBD2 (5 bases). The DNA for the CDR3 is TGTGCCAGCAGCAGAGGGAGTGAGGATACGCAGTATTTT. Translated, it gives CASSRGSEDTQYF.